This T cell receptor beta chain is from a study of T cells in localized non-small cell lung cancer. Findings of the study overall: Longer overall survival accompanied higher blood T cell density. A median of about 52 clones ranked among the top 100 in tumor appeared in adjacent lung.

This table comes from immunoSEQ multiplex PCR, and its TCRdb copy is limited to in-frame clones, with some not included. This sample has tens of thousands of clones, with approximately 85% found just once. Remarks on this clone: Its specificity is not known.

V gave up 0 bases and J gave up 0 bases, with 11 bases separating them. The CDR3 length is 16 residues. Per germline, CDR1 SGHRS and CDR2 YFSETQ. The source is a woman between 35 and 75 years old with stage I lung adenocarcinoma. The chain couples TRBV5-1 to TRBJ2-3; D is uncertain. The starting material was peripheral blood, obtained before any cancer treatment. CDR3 sequence (DNA): TGCGCCAGCAGCTTGGGTCCGAACCTTAGCACAGATACGCAGTATTTT. Amino acids: CASSLGPNLSTDTQYF.